A selection of T cell receptor beta chains follows, all from one sample in a study of blood T cell repertoires in COVID-19. The protocol was immunoSEQ multiplex PCR, while the TCRdb copy is restricted to in-frame clones and leaves out a portion. The table records 150,000 to 200,000 clones, over 70% of them present only once. Sequenced material: PBMCs or T cells enriched from blood (not recorded which). The source is a man between 65 and 79 years old who had been exposed to COVID-19. CDR3s include the opening cysteine and the closing phenylalanine or tryptophan. Each record gives: D gene, clone size, V gene, J gene, CDR3 protein, CDR3 DNA. D genes are given only for firm matches. A row's size may be missing; if present it is once, few, many or a size class.

>TRBD1|.|TRBV12-5|TRBJ2-1
CASGPRGTGDYNEQFF
TGTGCTAGTGGTCCTAGAGGGACAGGGGATTACAATGAGCAGTTCTTC
>.|.|TRBV7-3|TRBJ1-2
CASSPDGGKNYGYTF
TGTGCCAGCAGCCCGGACGGGGGGAAGAACTATGGCTACACCTTC
>.|.|TRBV18|TRBJ2-5
CASSPGAGRETQYF
TGTGCCAGCTCACCCGGCGCGGGGAGAGAGACCCAGTACTTC
>TRBD1|.|TRBV10-1|TRBJ1-5
CASRPEGQGDYSNQPQHF
TGCGCCAGCAGACCCGAAGGACAGGGTGATTATAGCAATCAGCCCCAGCATTTT
>TRBD1|.|TRBV7-9|TRBJ2-7
CASSLTGSPYEQYF
TGTGCCAGCAGCTTGACAGGGTCCCCCTACGAGCAGTACTTC
>TRBD2|once|TRBV7-2|TRBJ2-5
CASSSALRGARETQYF
TGTGCCAGCAGCTCTGCTTTGCGGGGGGCCCGGGAGACCCAGTACTTC
>TRBD1|.|TRBV28|TRBJ1-1
CASSSGGTATEAFF
TGTGCCAGCAGTTCAGGGGGGACAGCCACTGAAGCTTTCTTT
>TRBD2|once|TRBV28|TRBJ2-7
CASSLGLAGVYEQYF
TGTGCCAGCAGCCTTGGACTAGCGGGAGTCTACGAGCAGTACTTC
>TRBD1|once|TRBV27|TRBJ1-1
CASSLLGQGEAFF
TGTGCCAGCAGCCTCTTAGGACAGGGCGAAGCTTTCTTT
>.|.|TRBV19|TRBJ1-1
CASSISSQVNTEAFF
TGTGCCAGTAGTATATCATCTCAGGTGAACACTGAAGCTTTCTTT
>.|.|TRBV9|TRBJ2-2
CASSVVAERTGELFF
TGTGCCAGCAGCGTAGTGGCAGAGCGGACCGGGGAGCTGTTTTTT
>.|.|TRBV2|TRBJ1-3
CASRAGWSGNTIYF
TGTGCCAGCAGGGCAGGGTGGTCTGGAAACACCATATATTTT
>TRBD1|.|TRBV19|TRBJ1-1
CATQGAWGTEAFF
TGTGCCACCCAGGGGGCTTGGGGCACTGAAGCTTTCTTT
>.|.|TRBV5-1|TRBJ2-7
CASSFVGTNEQYF
TGCGCCAGCAGCTTTGTAGGGACAAACGAGCAGTACTTC
>TRBD2|.|TRBV5-3|TRBJ2-2
CARSLGWLREANTGELFF
TGTGCCAGAAGCTTGGGTTGGTTGCGGGAGGCGAACACCGGGGAGCTGTTTTTT
>TRBD2|.|TRBV7-2|TRBJ2-3
CASSLASGGPDTQYF
TGTGCCAGCAGCTTGGCTAGCGGGGGCCCAGATACGCAGTATTTT
>.|.|TRBV5-6|TRBJ2-1
CASAGTRNEQFF
TGTGCCAGCGCAGGAACTCGCAATGAGCAGTTCTTC
>.|.|TRBV5-1|TRBJ2-1
CASRVTTGNEQFF
TGCGCCAGCAGGGTGACCACGGGCAATGAGCAGTTCTTC
>.|.|TRBV7-9|TRBJ1-1
CASSLWQNTEAFF
TGTGCCAGCAGCTTATGGCAGAACACTGAAGCTTTCTTT
>.|.|TRBV11-3|TRBJ2-1
CASSLGSLFDEQFF
TGTGCCAGCAGCTTGGGCTCACTCTTCGATGAGCAGTTCTTC
>.|.|TRBV4-1|TRBJ1-2
CASSQGLQGKISGYTF
TGCGCCAGCAGCCAAGGATTGCAGGGGAAGATCTCTGGCTACACCTTC
>TRBD1|.|TRBV7-9|TRBJ2-5
CASSLPTGLQTQYF
TGTGCCAGCAGCCTTCCGACAGGGTTACAGACCCAGTACTTC
>.|.|TRBV6-2/TRBV6-3|TRBJ2-3
CASSYERYSPATQYF
TGTGCCAGCAGTTACGAGCGATACTCGCCTGCTACGCAGTATTTT
>TRBD1|.|TRBV5-1|TRBJ2-5
CASSFGTGVETQYF
TGCGCCAGCAGCTTCGGGACAGGGGTCGAGACCCAGTACTTC
>.|.|TRBV29-1|TRBJ1-1
CSVESGRTEAFF
TGCAGCGTTGAATCAGGGCGAACTGAAGCTTTCTTT
>.|.|TRBV19|TRBJ2-2
CASSGWTTGELFF
TGTGCCAGTAGTGGCTGGACTACCGGGGAGCTGTTTTTT
>.|.|TRBV5-6|TRBJ1-2
CASSFQGRHGYTF
TGTGCCAGCAGCTTTCAGGGTCGACATGGCTACACCTTC
>.|.|TRBV11-2|TRBJ2-3
CASSPLSGGTDTQYF
TGTGCCAGCAGCCCCTTGTCAGGGGGGACAGATACGCAGTATTTT